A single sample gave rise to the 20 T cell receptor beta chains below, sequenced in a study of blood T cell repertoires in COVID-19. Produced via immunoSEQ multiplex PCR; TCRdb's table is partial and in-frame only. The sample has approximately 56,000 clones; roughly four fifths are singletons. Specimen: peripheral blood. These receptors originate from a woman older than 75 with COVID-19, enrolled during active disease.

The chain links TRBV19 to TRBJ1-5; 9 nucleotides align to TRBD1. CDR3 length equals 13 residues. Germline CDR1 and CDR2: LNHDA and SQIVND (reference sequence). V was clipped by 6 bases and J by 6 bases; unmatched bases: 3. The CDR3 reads CASSDRGGQPQHF. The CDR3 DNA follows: TGTGCCAGTAGCGACAGGGGGGGTCAGCCCCAGCATTTT. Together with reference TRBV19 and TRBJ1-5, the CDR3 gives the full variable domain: DGGITQSPKYLFRKEGQNVTLSCEQNLNHDAMYWYRQDPGQGLRLIYYSQIVNDFQKGDIAEGYSVSREKKESFPLTVTSAQKNPTAFYLCASSDRGGQPQHFGDGTRLSIL.

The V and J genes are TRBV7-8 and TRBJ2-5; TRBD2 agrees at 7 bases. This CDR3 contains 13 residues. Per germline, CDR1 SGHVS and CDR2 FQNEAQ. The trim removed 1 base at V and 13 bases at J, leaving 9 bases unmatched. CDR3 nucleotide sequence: TGTGCCAGCAGCTTAGGAGGGAGGGAGCGGTGGTACTTC. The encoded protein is CASSLGGRERWYF.

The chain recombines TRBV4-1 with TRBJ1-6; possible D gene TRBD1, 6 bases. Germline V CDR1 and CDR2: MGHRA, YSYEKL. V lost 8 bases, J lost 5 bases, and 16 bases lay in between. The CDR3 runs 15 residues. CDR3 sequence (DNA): TGCGCCAGCCGGATCGGGACACCGAATAATTCACCCCTCCACTTT. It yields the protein CASRIGTPNNSPLHF.

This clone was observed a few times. Written as DNA, the CDR3 is TGTGCCAGCAGCTTATCAGGGGGCCCGGAGATAGCTTTCTTT. Amino acid sequence: CASSLSGGPEIAFF. This chain connects TRBV7-2 to TRBJ1-1, with TRBD1 matching 8 bases. Germline-derived CDR1 and CDR2 are SGHTA and FQGNSA. V was clipped by 2 bases and J by 10 bases; unmatched bases: 9. The CDR3 covers 14 residues.

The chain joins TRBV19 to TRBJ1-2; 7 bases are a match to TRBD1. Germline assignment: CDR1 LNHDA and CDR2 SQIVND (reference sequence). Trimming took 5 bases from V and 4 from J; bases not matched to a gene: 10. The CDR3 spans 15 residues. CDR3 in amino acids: CASSSTDRARYGYTF. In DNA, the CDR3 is TGTGCCAGTAGTTCCACCGACAGGGCTCGCTATGGCTACACCTTC.

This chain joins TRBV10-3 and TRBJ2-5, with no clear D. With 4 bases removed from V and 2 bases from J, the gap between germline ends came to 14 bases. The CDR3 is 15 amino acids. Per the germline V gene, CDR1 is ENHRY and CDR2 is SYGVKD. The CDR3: CAISGLAGNQETQYF. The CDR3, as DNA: TGTGCCATCAGTGGTCTGGCAGGCAATCAAGAGACCCAGTACTTC.

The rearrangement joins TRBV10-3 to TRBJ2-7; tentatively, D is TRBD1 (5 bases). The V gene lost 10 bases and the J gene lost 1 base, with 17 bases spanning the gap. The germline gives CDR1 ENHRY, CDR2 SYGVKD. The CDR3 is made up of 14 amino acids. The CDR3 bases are TGTGCCAGCTCAACAGGAAAGGGATCCTACGAGCAGTACTTC. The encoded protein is CASSTGKGSYEQYF.

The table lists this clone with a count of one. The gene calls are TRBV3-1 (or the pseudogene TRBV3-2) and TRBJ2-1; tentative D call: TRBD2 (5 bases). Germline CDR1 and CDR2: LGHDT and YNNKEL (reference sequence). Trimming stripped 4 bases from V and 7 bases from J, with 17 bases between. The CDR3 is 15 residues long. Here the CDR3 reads CASSPGLSRGNEQFF. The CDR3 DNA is TGTGCCAGCAGCCCCGGACTTAGCCGGGGTAATGAGCAGTTCTTC.

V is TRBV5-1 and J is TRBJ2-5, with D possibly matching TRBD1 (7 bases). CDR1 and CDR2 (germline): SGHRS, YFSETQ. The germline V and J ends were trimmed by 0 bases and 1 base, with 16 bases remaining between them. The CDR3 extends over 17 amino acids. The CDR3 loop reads CASSLAAGRGPQETQYF. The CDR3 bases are TGCGCCAGCAGCTTGGCGGCGGGAAGGGGGCCCCAAGAGACCCAGTACTTC. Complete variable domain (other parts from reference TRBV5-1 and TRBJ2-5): KAGVTQTPRYLIKTRGQQVTLSCSPISGHRSVSWYQQTPGQGLQFLFEYFSETQRNKGNFPGRFSGRQFSNSRSEMNVSTLELGDSALYLCASSLAAGRGPQETQYFGPGTRLLVL.

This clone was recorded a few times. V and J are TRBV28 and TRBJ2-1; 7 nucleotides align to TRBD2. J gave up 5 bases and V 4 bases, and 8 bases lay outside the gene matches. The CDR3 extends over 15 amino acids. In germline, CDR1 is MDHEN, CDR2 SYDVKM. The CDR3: CASSYRDYQNNEQFF. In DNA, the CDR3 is TGTGCCAGCAGTTACCGGGACTACCAGAACAATGAGCAGTTCTTC.

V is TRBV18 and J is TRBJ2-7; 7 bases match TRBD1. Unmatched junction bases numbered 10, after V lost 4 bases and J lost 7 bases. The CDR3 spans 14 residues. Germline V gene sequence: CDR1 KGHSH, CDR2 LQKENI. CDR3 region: CASSRTGDSGEQYF. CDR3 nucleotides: TGTGCCAGCTCACGGACAGGCGACTCTGGTGAGCAGTACTTC.

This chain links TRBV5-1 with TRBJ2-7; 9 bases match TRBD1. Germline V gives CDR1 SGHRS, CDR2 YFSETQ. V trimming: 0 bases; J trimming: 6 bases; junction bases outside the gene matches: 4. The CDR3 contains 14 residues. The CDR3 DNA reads TGCGCCAGCAGCTTGGGAGGGACAGGGCGCGAGCAGTACTTC. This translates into CASSLGGTGREQYF.

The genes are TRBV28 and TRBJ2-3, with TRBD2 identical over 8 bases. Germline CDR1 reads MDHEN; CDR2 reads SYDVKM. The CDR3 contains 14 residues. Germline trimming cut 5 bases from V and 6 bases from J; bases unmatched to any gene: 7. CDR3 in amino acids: CASSTGGTADTQYF. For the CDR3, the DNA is TGTGCCAGCAGTACGGGGGGGACTGCGGATACGCAGTATTTT. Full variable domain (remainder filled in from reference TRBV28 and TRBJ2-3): DVKVTQSSRYLVKRTGEKVFLECVQDMDHENMFWYRQDPGLGLRLIYFSYDVKMKEKGDIPEGYSVSREKKERFSLILESASTNQTSMYLCASSTGGTADTQYFGPGTRLTVL.

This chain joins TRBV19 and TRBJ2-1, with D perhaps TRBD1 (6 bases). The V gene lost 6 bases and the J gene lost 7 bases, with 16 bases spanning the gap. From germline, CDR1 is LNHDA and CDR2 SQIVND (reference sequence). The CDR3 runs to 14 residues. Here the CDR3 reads CASRARAGANEQFF. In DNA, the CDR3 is TGTGCCAGTAGGGCGAGAGCAGGGGCGAATGAGCAGTTCTTC.

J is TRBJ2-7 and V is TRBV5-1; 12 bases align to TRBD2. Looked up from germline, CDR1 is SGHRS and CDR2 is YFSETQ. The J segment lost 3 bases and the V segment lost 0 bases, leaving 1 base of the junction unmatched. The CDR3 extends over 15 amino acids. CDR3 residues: CASSLELAGGYEQYF. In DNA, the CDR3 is TGCGCCAGCAGCTTGGAACTAGCGGGAGGCTACGAGCAGTACTTC.

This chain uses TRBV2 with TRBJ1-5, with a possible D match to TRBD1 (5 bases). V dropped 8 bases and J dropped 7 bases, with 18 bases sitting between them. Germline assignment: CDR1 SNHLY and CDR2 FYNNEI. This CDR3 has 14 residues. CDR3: CASLLAGGRQPQHF. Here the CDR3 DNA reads TGTGCCAGCCTTCTGGCCGGGGGAAGGCAGCCCCAGCATTTT.

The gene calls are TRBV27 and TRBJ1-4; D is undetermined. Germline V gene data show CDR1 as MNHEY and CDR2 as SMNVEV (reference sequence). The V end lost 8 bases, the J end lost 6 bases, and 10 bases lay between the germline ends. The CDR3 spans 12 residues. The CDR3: CASGGYDEKLFF. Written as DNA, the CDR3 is TGTGCCAGCGGAGGATACGATGAAAAACTGTTTTTT. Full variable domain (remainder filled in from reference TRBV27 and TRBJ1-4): EAQVTQNPRYLITVTGKKLTVTCSQNMNHEYMSWYRQDPGLGLRQIYYSMNVEVTDKGDVPEGYKVSRKEKRNFPLILESPSPNQTSLYFCASGGYDEKLFFGSGTQLSVL.

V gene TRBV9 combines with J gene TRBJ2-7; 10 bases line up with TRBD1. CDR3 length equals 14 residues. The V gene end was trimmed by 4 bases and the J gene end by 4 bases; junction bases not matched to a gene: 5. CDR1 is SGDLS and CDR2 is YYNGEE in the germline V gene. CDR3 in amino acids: CASSPGTGVYEQYF. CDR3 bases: TGTGCCAGCAGCCCCGGGACAGGGGTGTACGAGCAGTACTTC. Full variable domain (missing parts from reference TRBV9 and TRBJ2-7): DSGVTQTPKHLITATGQRVTLRCSPRSGDLSVYWYQQSLDQGLQFLIQYYNGEERAKGNILERFSAQQFPDLHSELNLSSLELGDSALYFCASSPGTGVYEQYFGPGTRLTVT.

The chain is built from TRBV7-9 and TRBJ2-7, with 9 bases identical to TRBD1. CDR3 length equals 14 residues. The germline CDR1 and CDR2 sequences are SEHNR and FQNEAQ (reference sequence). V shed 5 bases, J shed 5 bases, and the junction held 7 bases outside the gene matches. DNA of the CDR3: TGTGCCAGCAGCACCACAGGGGGCGCGGACGAGCAGTACTTC. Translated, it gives CASSTTGGADEQYF.

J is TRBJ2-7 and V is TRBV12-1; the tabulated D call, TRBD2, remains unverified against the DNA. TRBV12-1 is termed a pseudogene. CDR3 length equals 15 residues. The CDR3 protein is CARVRRTSGTYEQYF. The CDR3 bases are TGTGCCAGAGTCCGACGGACTAGCGGGACCTACGAGCAGTACTTC.